The 28 T cell receptor beta chains presented below share a single source sample, sequenced in a study of monozygotic twins with inflammatory bowel disease. Reanalyzing the 5' RACE reads, TCRdb keeps one entry per CDR3 protein, without DNA. Its table records hundreds of thousands of distinct CDR3 sequences. Sequencing was performed on blood. These receptors were collected from a human donor with ulcerative colitis or Crohn's disease, or a healthy co-twin of an affected twin (not recorded which).

This rearrangement joins TRBV29-1 to TRBJ2-2; the D gene TCRdb calls, TRBD1, cannot be checked with no DNA. This CDR3 has 14 amino acids. Germline CDR1 reads SQVTM; CDR2 reads ANQGSEA. CDR3 sequence reads: CSVAGGVNTGELFF.

The gene calls are TRBV3-1 and TRBJ2-7; TCRdb's D gene call, TRBD2, goes unchecked for lack of DNA. Germline values: CDR1 LGHDT, CDR2 YNNKEL (reference sequence). The CDR3 is 18 amino acids. CDR3 in amino acids: CASSQQPLTSGGSYEQYF.

The CDR3 protein is CASSTPRDQETQYF. The rearrangement joins TRBV7-2 to TRBJ2-5; no DNA is available, so the TRBD1 call from TCRdb remains unchecked. Germline lookup yields CDR1 SGHTA and CDR2 FQGNSA. This CDR3 region has 14 residues.

The chain links TRBV7-8 to TRBJ2-7. Looked up from germline, CDR1 is SGHVS and CDR2 is FQNEAQ. The length of the CDR3 is 12 residues. The CDR3 protein is CASSSILGEQYF.

J is TRBJ2-7 and V is TRBV18; without DNA, the TCRdb call of TRBD2 cannot be checked. The CDR3 has 15 residues. Germline assignment: CDR1 KGHSH and CDR2 LQKENI. The CDR3 here is CASSSRTSGSEEQYF.

This chain uses TRBV20-1 with TRBJ1-3. The CDR3 spans 14 residues. The germline gives CDR1 DFQATT, CDR2 SNEGSKA (reference sequence). This CDR3 is CSARDRQSGNTIYF.

V and J are TRBV7-2 and TRBJ2-3. This CDR3 has 14 amino acids. Germline V CDR1 and CDR2: SGHTA, FQGNSA. The CDR3 here is CASSLVFSTDTQYF.

Here the CDR3 reads CASRTQGLQETQYF. V usage is TRBV5-1 and J usage is TRBJ2-5. Germline V gives CDR1 SGHRS, CDR2 YFSETQ. The CDR3 consists of 14 residues. Supplemented by reference TRBV5-1 and TRBJ2-5, the full variable domain reads KAGVTQTPRYLIKTRGQQVTLSCSPISGHRSVSWYQQTPGQGLQFLFEYFSETQRNKGNFPGRFSGRQFSNSRSEMNVSTLELGDSALYLCASRTQGLQETQYFGPGTRLLVL.

This rearrangement joins TRBV5-5 to TRBJ2-1; lacking DNA, the TRBD2 call made by TCRdb goes unchecked. The CDR3 loop spans 15 amino acids. Germline assignment: CDR1 SGHKS and CDR2 YYEKEE (reference sequence). CDR3 region: CASSISGDYYNEQFF.

The chain links TRBV28 to TRBJ2-2; TCRdb picks TRBD1, but there is no DNA to check that call. The V gene's germline CDR1 is MDHEN and CDR2 SYDVKM. This CDR3 region has 12 residues. CDR3 protein: CASRGDTGELFF.

The V gene is TRBV19, the J gene TRBJ1-1; TCRdb lists TRBD1, though no DNA is available to test this call. The length of the CDR3 is 17 residues. The V gene's germline CDR1 is LNHDA and CDR2 SQIVND (reference sequence). This CDR3 reads CASSWVRGAPMNTEAFF.

This rearrangement joins TRBV28 to TRBJ1-2; the D call of TRBD1 rests on TCRdb alone, since no DNA is present to check it. CDR1 MDHEN and CDR2 SYDVKM come from the germline V gene. The CDR3 is made up of 15 amino acids. CDR3 in amino acids: CAITTGQIYSGGYTF.

This sequence joins TRBV9 and TRBJ2-3. CDR1 and CDR2 from the germline V gene are SGDLS and YYNGEE. This CDR3 spans 14 amino acids. CDR3 amino acids: CASNKGKPTDTQYF.

The CDR3 loop is CASSQGVRAVFTEAFF. This chain links TRBV3-1 with TRBJ1-1. CDR1 is LGHDT and CDR2 is YNNKEL in the germline V gene (reference sequence). The CDR3 loop spans 16 amino acids.

The rearrangement joins TRBV4-3 to TRBJ1-5; TCRdb selects TRBD1, and the lack of DNA leaves this call unchecked. The CDR3 contains 15 residues. Germline CDR1 reads LGHNA; CDR2 reads YSLEER. This CDR3 is CASSQDPGVDQPQHF.

The V call is TRBV2, the J call TRBJ2-1; TCRdb's assignment of TRBD2 cannot be checked, as there is no DNA. From germline, CDR1 is SNHLY and CDR2 FYNNEI. This CDR3 contains 17 residues. The CDR3 sequence: CASSVGSSFSSYNEQFF. Combining the CDR3 with reference TRBV2 and TRBJ2-1 gives the whole variable domain EPEVTQTPSHQVTQMGQEVILRCVPISNHLYFYWYRQILGQKVEFLVSFYNNEISEKSEIFDDQFSVERPDGSNFTLKIRSTKLEDSAMYFCASSVGSSFSSYNEQFFGPGTRLTVL.

This chain joins TRBV5-5 and TRBJ2-5. The CDR3 totals 14 residues. Per the germline V gene, CDR1 is SGHKS and CDR2 is YYEKEE (reference sequence). CDR3 residues: CASSLSTSQETQYF.

The V call is TRBV5-4, the J call TRBJ1-6. The CDR3 consists of 15 residues. Germline V gene lookup returns CDR1 SGHNT and CDR2 YYREEE (reference sequence). CDR3 sequence: CASSLVTGGNSPLHF. The entire variable domain, with the rest obtained from reference TRBV5-4 and TRBJ1-6, is as follows: ETGVTQSPTHLIKTRGQQVTLRCSSQSGHNTVSWYQQALGQGPQFIFQYYREEENGRGNFPPRFSGLQFPNYSSELNVNALELDDSALYLCASSLVTGGNSPLHFGNGTRLTVT.

This rearrangement joins TRBV7-2 to TRBJ1-5; checking the TCRdb D call of TRBD1 is not possible without DNA. This CDR3 spans 15 amino acids. Germline CDR1 is SGHTA and CDR2 is FQGNSA. This CDR3 is CASVRSWDSNQPQHF.

This chain uses TRBV10-2 with TRBJ2-7; checking the TCRdb D call of TRBD1 is not possible without DNA. CDR3 length: 15 residues. Germline V gene lookup returns CDR1 WSHSY and CDR2 SAAADI. The CDR3: CASSESSGATYEQYF.

V usage is TRBV5-1 and J usage is TRBJ2-7. The V gene's germline CDR1 is SGHRS and CDR2 YFSETQ. The CDR3 is 14 residues long. This CDR3 is CASSLVAGKYEQYF.

The CDR3 region is CASSRDVYTGELFF. This chain connects TRBV5-1 to TRBJ2-2; lacking DNA, the TRBD1 call made by TCRdb goes unchecked. The CDR3 loop spans 14 amino acids. Germline CDR1 reads SGHRS; CDR2 reads YFSETQ.

V usage is TRBV20-1 and J usage is TRBJ1-5. Germline lookup yields CDR1 DFQATT and CDR2 SNEGSKA (reference sequence). This CDR3 comprises 15 residues. The CDR3 sequence: CSASWRFSSNQPQHF.

J is TRBJ2-6 and V is TRBV15. CDR1 and CDR2 (germline): LNHNV, YYDKDF (reference sequence). CDR3 length: 13 amino acids. The CDR3 protein is CATSSPGANVLTF.

This sequence joins TRBV4-2 and TRBJ2-1; the D gene TCRdb calls, TRBD2, cannot be checked with no DNA. The CDR3 contains 14 residues. Germline values: CDR1 LGHNA, CDR2 YNFKEQ. Here the CDR3 reads CASSQVAGFNEQFF.

This chain uses TRBV7-2 with TRBJ1-5; there is no DNA to check the TCRdb D call of TRBD1. The CDR3 covers 15 residues. CDR1 and CDR2 (germline): SGHTA, FQGNSA. This chain's CDR3 is CASSQMTGINQPQHF. Using reference TRBV7-2 and TRBJ1-5 for the parts outside the CDR3, the full variable domain is GAGVSQSPSNKVTEKGKDVELRCDPISGHTALYWYRQSLGQGLEFLIYFQGNSAPDKSGLPSDRFSAERTGGSVSTLTIQRTQQEDSAVYLCASSQMTGINQPQHFGDGTRLSIL.

The V and J genes are TRBV9 and TRBJ1-3. Germline CDR1 SGDLS, CDR2 YYNGEE. The CDR3 is made up of 17 amino acids. Here the CDR3 reads CASSVAGGPPSGNTIYF.

The chain couples TRBV7-9 to TRBJ2-1; absent DNA, TCRdb's TRBD2 call cannot be checked. The CDR3 spans 15 residues. Germline V gives CDR1 SEHNR, CDR2 FQNEAQ (reference sequence). This chain's CDR3 is CASSWGLTGNNEQFF.